The present entry profiles one TCR beta chain with its context. As yet, its antigen is unknown. The PCR used 60 Vbeta and 13 Jbeta primers. Only in-frame clones appear in the TCRdb table, and some are missing; sequencing was by immunoSEQ multiplex PCR. The sample carries over 150,000 clones, 75% to 85% recorded once. This sample is part of a study of cytomegalovirus exposure and HLA in healthy donors. Study context: In an earlier analysis, 90 million to 130 million unique TCR beta sequences were found from some 180 million T cells. Study conclusions and caveats: TCR beta chains numbering roughly 150 were designated cytomegalovirus-associated.

CDR3 length: 16 amino acids. J lost 3 bases, V lost 0 bases, and 6 bases had no gene match. Germline V gene data show CDR1 as MNHNY and CDR2 as SVGAGI (reference sequence). The V gene is TRBV6-6, the J gene TRBJ2-7, with 9 bases identical to TRBD2. Sample: PBMCs. The clonotype comes from a man aged 25-45 years in good health and CMV-seropositive. CDR3 sequence (DNA): TGTGCCAGCAGTTACTCCCTGGTAGCGGGAGTCTACGAGCAGTACTTC. Its translation: CASSYSLVAGVYEQYF.